The 4 T cell receptor beta chains in this list originate from one sample, sequenced in a study of blood T cell repertoires in COVID-19. Assay: immunoSEQ multiplex PCR; the TCRdb copy retains only in-frame clones and omits some. Among tens of thousands of clones listed, approximately 83% were seen once. Sample: peripheral blood. These receptors all stem from a man in his sixties with acute or convalescent COVID-19.

This chain joins TRBV19 and TRBJ1-1; D may be TRBD1 (5 bases). CDR1 LNHDA and CDR2 SQIVND come from the germline V gene (reference sequence). Trimming took off 1 base at V and 4 bases at J, with 7 bases between the two ends. The CDR3 spans 13 residues. CDR3 coding DNA: TGTGCCAGTAGTATAGGGGGGGTCACTGAAGCTTTCTTT. It codes for CASSIGGVTEAFF.

The rearrangement uses TRBV6-2 or TRBV6-3 and TRBJ2-7; 9 nucleotides align to TRBD2. Per the germline V gene, CDR1 is MNHEY and CDR2 is SVGEGT. The CDR3 spans 15 residues. Trimming at V came to 2 bases and at J to 2 bases, leaving 4 bases not matched to a gene. CDR3 sequence: CASSYQAGGAYEQYF. The CDR3 region has the DNA TGTGCCAGCAGTTACCAGGCGGGGGGGGCCTACGAGCAGTACTTC.

This clone occurred once. The V call is TRBV6-4, the J call TRBJ1-2, with 8 positions matching TRBD1. Germline V gene sequence: CDR1 MRHNA, CDR2 SNTAGT. CDR3 length: 14 residues. V lost 6 bases to trimming and J lost 1 base; unmatched junction nucleotides: 4. The chain's CDR3 is CASRPTGDNYGYTF. The CDR3 region has the DNA TGTGCCAGCAGACCGACAGGGGATAACTATGGCTACACCTTC.

The chain is built from TRBV19 and TRBJ1-5; D possibly corresponds to TRBD1 (6 bases). The germline CDR1 and CDR2 sequences are LNHDA and SQIVND (reference sequence). The CDR3 covers 13 residues. V lost 7 bases, J lost 6 bases, and 13 bases lay in between. The DNA of the CDR3 is TGTGCCAGTACGGAACAGGGATCTCAGCCCCAGCATTTT. Protein sequence: CASTEQGSQPQHF.